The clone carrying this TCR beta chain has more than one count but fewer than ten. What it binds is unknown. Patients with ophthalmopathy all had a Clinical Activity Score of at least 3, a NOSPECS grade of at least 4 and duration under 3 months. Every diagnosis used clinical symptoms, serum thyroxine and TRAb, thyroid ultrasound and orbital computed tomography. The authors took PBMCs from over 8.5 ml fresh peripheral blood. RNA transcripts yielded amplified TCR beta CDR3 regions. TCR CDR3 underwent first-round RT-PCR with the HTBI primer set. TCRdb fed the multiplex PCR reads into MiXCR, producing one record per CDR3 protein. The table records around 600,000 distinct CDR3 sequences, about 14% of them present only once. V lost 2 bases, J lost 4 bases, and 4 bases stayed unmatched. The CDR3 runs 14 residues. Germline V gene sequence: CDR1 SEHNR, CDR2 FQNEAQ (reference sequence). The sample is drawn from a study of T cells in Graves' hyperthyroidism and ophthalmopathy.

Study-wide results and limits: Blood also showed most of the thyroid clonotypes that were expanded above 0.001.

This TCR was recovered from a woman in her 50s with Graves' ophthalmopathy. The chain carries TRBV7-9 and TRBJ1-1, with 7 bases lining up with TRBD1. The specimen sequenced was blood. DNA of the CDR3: TGTGCCAGCAGCTTAACAGGGGAAGGCACTGAAGCTTTCTTT. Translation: CASSLTGEGTEAFF.